These 10 T cell receptor beta chains were all obtained from the same sample, sequenced in a study of CD4 T cell repertoires in COVID-19. Assay used: immunoSEQ multiplex PCR; TCRdb lists only in-frame clones, some missing. The sample lists around 25,000 clones, over 90% seen once, with 0.66% in the top ten. These memory T cells were uncultured and sequenced directly after ex vivo isolation. The sequences come from circulating follicular helper CD4+ T cells (cTfh) from blood, collected before the COVID-19 pandemic. Receptor source: a human donor who had COVID-19.

V is TRBV5-1 and J is TRBJ2-3; 7 bases map to TRBD1. Trimming at V came to 4 bases and at J to 2 bases, leaving 19 bases not matched to a gene. This CDR3 comprises 19 residues. Germline V lookup: CDR1 SGHRS, CDR2 YFSETQ. The CDR3 spells CASSLLGGPGTAFTDTQYF. The CDR3 coding sequence is TGCGCCAGCAGCCTGTTAGGCGGACCCGGGACAGCATTCACAGATACGCAGTATTTT.

V usage is TRBV6-5 and J usage is TRBJ1-4, with a tentative D call TRBD1 (5 bases). Germline-derived CDR1 and CDR2 are MNHEY and SVGAGI. V was shortened by 0 bases and J by 3 bases, with 8 bases between the two germline ends. CDR3 length: 15 amino acids. CDR3 nucleotides: TGTGCCAGCAGTTACTCCGACAGAGCTAATGAAAAACTGTTTTTT. This gives the protein CASSYSDRANEKLFF.

The J gene is TRBJ2-5, the V gene TRBV6-1; D not certain. V dropped 7 bases and J dropped 5 bases, with 11 bases sitting between them. The CDR3 runs 12 residues. Germline-derived CDR1 and CDR2 are MNHNS and SASEGT. The CDR3 bases are TGTGCCAGCATCCCTTCCTCGGAGACCCAGTACTTC. Translation gives CASIPSSETQYF.

The chain carries TRBV6-1 and TRBJ1-1, with 10 bases lining up with TRBD1. Germline V gene lookup returns CDR1 MNHNS and CDR2 SASEGT. V lost 3 bases, J lost 0 bases, and 4 bases stayed unmatched. The CDR3 is 16 amino acids. The CDR3 sequence is CASSDPGQGMNTEAFF. The CDR3 region has the DNA TGTGCCAGCAGTGATCCGGGACAGGGGATGAACACTGAAGCTTTCTTT.

The chain links TRBV27 to TRBJ2-3, with D possibly TRBD2 on 6 matching bases. V lost 7 bases, J lost 4 bases, and 18 bases lay in between. Germline V gene sequence: CDR1 MNHEY, CDR2 SMNVEV (reference sequence). The CDR3 extends over 15 amino acids. The CDR3 is CASTLNGGSSDTQYF. The CDR3 DNA reads as TGTGCCAGCACCTTAAATGGGGGGAGTTCAGATACGCAGTATTTT.

This chain joins TRBV6-1 and TRBJ1-5; D uncertain. From germline, CDR1 is MNHNS and CDR2 SASEGT. The CDR3 extends over 15 amino acids. Trimming took 7 bases from V and 4 from J, leaving 17 bases between them. The DNA for the CDR3 is TGTGCCAGCACCCGGACTTACTTGGGTAATCAGCCCCAGCATTTT. Its protein product is CASTRTYLGNQPQHF.

The chain has TRBV7-2 and TRBJ2-3; a weak D match, TRBD2 (5 bases). Germline CDR1 SGHTA, CDR2 FQGNSA. V was pared by 2 bases and J by 10 bases, with 16 bases between. The CDR3 is 14 residues long. The CDR3: CASSLSPEVVPQYF. The CDR3, as DNA: TGTGCCAGCAGCTTAAGCCCGGAGGTCGTACCGCAGTATTTT.

V gene TRBV19 combines with J gene TRBJ2-5; perhaps TRBD1 as D (5 bases). The CDR3 is 14 residues long. V was cut by 5 bases and J by 2 bases, with 12 bases left in between. Germline V CDR1 and CDR2: LNHDA, SQIVND (reference sequence). The CDR3 coding sequence is TGTGCCAGTAGTCTAGGACATCATCAAGAGACCCAGTACTTC. Encoded protein: CASSLGHHQETQYF.

This clone was seen only once. This chain uses TRBV5-1 with TRBJ1-5; D ambiguous. Looked up from germline, CDR1 is SGHRS and CDR2 is YFSETQ. The CDR3 length is 14 residues. Trimming stripped 2 bases from V and 3 bases from J, with 9 bases between. The CDR3 DNA follows: TGCGCCAGCAGCTTTGGGGAGCTCAATCAGCCCCAGCATTTT. The encoded protein is CASSFGELNQPQHF.

The chain links TRBV30 to TRBJ2-2; TRBD2 might be the D (6 bases). The CDR3 length is 16 residues. V lost 1 base and J 4 bases, leaving 16 bases between the germline ends. Germline V gene sequence: CDR1 GTSNPN, CDR2 SVGIG (reference sequence). The CDR3 sequence is CAWSGDGSGRTGELFF. The CDR3 DNA sequence: TGTGCCTGGAGTGGTGATGGAAGCGGGCGCACCGGGGAGCTGTTTTTT.